A selection of T cell receptor beta chains follows, all from one sample in a study of T cells in Graves' hyperthyroidism and ophthalmopathy. TCRdb reprocessed the multiplex PCR reads via MiXCR and lists one record per CDR3 protein. The repertoire has around 700,000 distinct CDR3 sequences, 18% of them found once; the top ten carry over 15%. Sequenced sample: blood. The source of these receptors is a woman aged 45 to 65 with Graves' hyperthyroidism that later progressed to Graves' ophthalmopathy. The CDR3 runs from the conserved cysteine through the conserved F or W. The order of the fields is J gene, D gene, V gene, clone size, CDR3 DNA, CDR3 protein. D genes are given only for firm matches. Expanded clones get a size class; other rows say once, few or many, or leave the size out.

j_call: TRBJ2-5; d_call: TRBD1; v_call: TRBV27; clone_size: few; cdr3_nt: TGTGCCAGCAGTTTATCATTTCGCGGCAGGGGGGAGACCCAGTACTTC; cdr3_aa: CASSLSFRGRGETQYF
j_call: TRBJ2-1; d_call: NA; v_call: TRBV7-3; clone_size: few; cdr3_nt: TGTGCCAGCAGCTTAAACGCAGGCTCCTACAATGAGCAGTTCTTC; cdr3_aa: CASSLNAGSYNEQFF
j_call: TRBJ2-5; d_call: NA; v_call: TRBV3-1; clone_size: NA; cdr3_nt: TGTGCCAGCAGCCAAGGGAGTGTGGAGACCCAGTACTTC; cdr3_aa: CASSQGSVETQYF
j_call: TRBJ2-3; d_call: NA; v_call: TRBV2; clone_size: NA; cdr3_nt: TGTGCCAGCAGAGACGGAAATAAAGATACGCAGTATTTT; cdr3_aa: CASRDGNKDTQYF
j_call: TRBJ1-2; d_call: NA; v_call: TRBV12-3/TRBV12-4; clone_size: many; cdr3_nt: TGTGCCAGCAGCTCGGCGGGGGGACTCTATGGCTACACCTTC; cdr3_aa: CASSSAGGLYGYTF
j_call: TRBJ2-1; d_call: NA; v_call: TRBV6-2/TRBV6-3; clone_size: NA; cdr3_nt: TGTGCCAGCAGTTCACTGAGAGGGGATGAGCAGTTCTTC; cdr3_aa: CASSSLRGDEQFF
j_call: TRBJ2-5; d_call: TRBD1; v_call: TRBV4-1; clone_size: NA; cdr3_nt: TGCGCCAGCAGCCAAGTTGGGACAGTAAAAGAGACCCAGTACTTC; cdr3_aa: CASSQVGTVKETQYF
j_call: TRBJ2-3; d_call: TRBD2; v_call: TRBV29-1; clone_size: NA; cdr3_nt: TGCAGCGCTGGTGCGTCGCTAGCGGGTGATACGCAGTATTTT; cdr3_aa: CSAGASLAGDTQYF
j_call: TRBJ2-5; d_call: TRBD1; v_call: TRBV6-1; clone_size: many; cdr3_nt: TGTGCCAGCAGTTATGCGAAGACAGGGGAGAGGAGCGGGACCCAGTACTTC; cdr3_aa: CASSYAKTGERSGTQYF
j_call: TRBJ2-1; d_call: NA; v_call: TRBV9; clone_size: NA; cdr3_nt: TGTGCCAGCAGCGTCTGGGGGGCTACGTACAATGAGCAGTTCTTC; cdr3_aa: CASSVWGATYNEQFF
j_call: TRBJ2-2; d_call: TRBD1; v_call: TRBV6-5; clone_size: few; cdr3_nt: TGTGCCAGCAGTTACCCCACAGGGGTACCCGGGGAGCTGTTTTTT; cdr3_aa: CASSYPTGVPGELFF
j_call: TRBJ2-7; d_call: TRBD2; v_call: TRBV7-6; clone_size: NA; cdr3_nt: TGTGCCAGCAGCTCCCGAGGGACTAGCGGGGGTTCCTACGAGCAGTACTTC; cdr3_aa: CASSSRGTSGGSYEQYF
j_call: TRBJ2-1; d_call: TRBD1; v_call: TRBV10-3; clone_size: many; cdr3_nt: TGTGCCACCAGGGACAGTAACTACAATGAGCAGTTCTTC; cdr3_aa: CATRDSNYNEQFF
j_call: TRBJ2-7; d_call: NA; v_call: TRBV3-1; clone_size: NA; cdr3_nt: TGTGCCAGCAGCCAAGCTTCCCGATACGAGCAGTACTTC; cdr3_aa: CASSQASRYEQYF
j_call: TRBJ1-2; d_call: NA; v_call: TRBV27; clone_size: many; cdr3_nt: TGTGCCAGCAGTTTATCCCCCGGGTCCTATGGCTACACCTTC; cdr3_aa: CASSLSPGSYGYTF
j_call: TRBJ2-1; d_call: NA; v_call: TRBV2; clone_size: many; cdr3_nt: TGTGCCAGCAGTGAAGGGGGTGGTGCGGGGGCTTACAATGAGCAGTTCTTC; cdr3_aa: CASSEGGGAGAYNEQFF
j_call: TRBJ2-7; d_call: NA; v_call: TRBV7-9; clone_size: many; cdr3_nt: TGTGCCAGCAGCTCCTTCGGTCAAGTAGGATACGAGCAGTACTTC; cdr3_aa: CASSSFGQVGYEQYF
j_call: TRBJ1-2; d_call: NA; v_call: TRBV4-1; clone_size: NA; cdr3_nt: TGCGCCAGCAGCCAAGAACGGCAGATTAACTATGGCTACACCTTC; cdr3_aa: CASSQERQINYGYTF
j_call: TRBJ2-3; d_call: TRBD2; v_call: TRBV5-5; clone_size: NA; cdr3_nt: TGTGCCGGCATTTGGGAGGGGTTGGGAACAGATACGCAGTATTTT; cdr3_aa: CAGIWEGLGTDTQYF
j_call: TRBJ2-3; d_call: NA; v_call: TRBV15; clone_size: few; cdr3_nt: TGTGCCACCAGCAGAGGGGGGCCGCGCACAGATACGCAGTATTTT; cdr3_aa: CATSRGGPRTDTQYF
j_call: TRBJ1-5; d_call: NA; v_call: TRBV7-8; clone_size: few; cdr3_nt: TGTGCCAGCAGCTTTTTGGTCCGGAGCAGGGTTAGCAATCAGCCCCAGCATTTT; cdr3_aa: CASSFLVRSRVSNQPQHF
j_call: TRBJ1-4; d_call: TRBD1; v_call: TRBV10-3; clone_size: few; cdr3_nt: TGTGCCATCAGTGAGTTCGGGACAGATAATGAAAAACTGTTTTTT; cdr3_aa: CAISEFGTDNEKLFF
j_call: TRBJ2-3; d_call: TRBD2; v_call: TRBV6-6; clone_size: NA; cdr3_nt: TGTGCCAGCAGTTACCGACCGGGGGGAGATACGCAGTATTTT; cdr3_aa: CASSYRPGGDTQYF
j_call: TRBJ1-2; d_call: NA; v_call: TRBV24-1; clone_size: NA; cdr3_nt: TGTGCCACCAGTGATTTGCCTTGGGGGCTCGGCTATGGCTACACCTTC; cdr3_aa: CATSDLPWGLGYGYTF
j_call: TRBJ1-1; d_call: NA; v_call: TRBV25-1; clone_size: NA; cdr3_nt: TGTGCCAGCAGTGAATCTTTCGGGACGGGAGCTTTCTTT; cdr3_aa: CASSESFGTGAFF
j_call: TRBJ2-3; d_call: TRBD2; v_call: TRBV27; clone_size: many; cdr3_nt: TGTGCCAGCAGTCCTCGGGGGGGGGGTCGTGCACAGTATACGCAGTATTTT; cdr3_aa: CASSPRGGGRAQYTQYF
j_call: TRBJ2-7; d_call: TRBD2; v_call: TRBV20-1; clone_size: few; cdr3_nt: TGCAGTGCTAGGACCGGGACTAGCGGGGGGGCCGGTGTTTACGAGCAGTACTTC; cdr3_aa: CSARTGTSGGAGVYEQYF
j_call: TRBJ2-4; d_call: NA; v_call: TRBV7-9; clone_size: many; cdr3_nt: TGTGCCAGCAGCTTAGCGGATATAGCCAAAAACATTCAGTACTTC; cdr3_aa: CASSLADIAKNIQYF
j_call: TRBJ1-4; d_call: TRBD1; v_call: TRBV12-3/TRBV12-4; clone_size: many; cdr3_nt: TGTGCCAGCAGTTTCGAACAGGGGATTAATGAAAAACTGTTTTTT; cdr3_aa: CASSFEQGINEKLFF
j_call: TRBJ2-2; d_call: NA; v_call: TRBV3-1; clone_size: many; cdr3_nt: TGTGCCAGCAGCCAAGATAACCTAGCGAACACCGGGGAGCTGTTTTTT; cdr3_aa: CASSQDNLANTGELFF
j_call: TRBJ1-4; d_call: NA; v_call: TRBV12-3/TRBV12-4; clone_size: many; cdr3_nt: TGTGCCAGCAGTTCAGTCACAACTAATGAAAAACTGTTTTTT; cdr3_aa: CASSSVTTNEKLFF
j_call: TRBJ2-5; d_call: TRBD2; v_call: TRBV20-1; clone_size: NA; cdr3_nt: TGCAGTGCTAGTAGCGGGGGGGCCTTTTTGACCCAGTACTTC; cdr3_aa: CSASSGGAFLTQYF
j_call: TRBJ1-1; d_call: NA; v_call: TRBV18; clone_size: many; cdr3_nt: TGTGCCAGCTCCGCGGGCCCGCTCCAGAACACTGAAGCTTTCTTT; cdr3_aa: CASSAGPLQNTEAFF
j_call: TRBJ1-1; d_call: TRBD1; v_call: TRBV10-3; clone_size: NA; cdr3_nt: TGTGCCATCAGTTCATCAGGGGGCACTGAAGCTTTCTTT; cdr3_aa: CAISSSGGTEAFF